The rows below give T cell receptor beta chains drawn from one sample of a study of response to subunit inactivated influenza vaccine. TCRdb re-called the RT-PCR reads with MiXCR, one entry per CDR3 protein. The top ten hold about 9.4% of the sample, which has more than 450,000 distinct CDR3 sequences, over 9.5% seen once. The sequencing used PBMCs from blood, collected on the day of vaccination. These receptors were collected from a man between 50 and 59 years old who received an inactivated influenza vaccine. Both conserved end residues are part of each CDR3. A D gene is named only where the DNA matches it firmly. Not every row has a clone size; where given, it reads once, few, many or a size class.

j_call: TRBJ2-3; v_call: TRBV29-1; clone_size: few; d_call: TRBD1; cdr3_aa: CSVDKQGADTQYF; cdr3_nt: TGCAGCGTTGACAAGCAGGGGGCAGATACGCAGTATTTT
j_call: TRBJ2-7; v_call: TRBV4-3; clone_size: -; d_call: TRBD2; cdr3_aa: CASSQGLSSEQYF; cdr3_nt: TGCGCCAGCAGCCAGGGACTAAGCTCCGAGCAGTACTTC
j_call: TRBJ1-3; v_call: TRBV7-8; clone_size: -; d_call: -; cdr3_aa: CASRPRRGGNTIYF; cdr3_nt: TGTGCCAGCCGTCCCCGTCGGGGTGGAAACACCATATATTTT
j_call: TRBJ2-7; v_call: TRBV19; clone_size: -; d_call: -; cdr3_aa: CSSSSDTYEQYF; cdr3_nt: TGTTCCAGTAGTAGCGATACCTACGAGCAGTACTTC
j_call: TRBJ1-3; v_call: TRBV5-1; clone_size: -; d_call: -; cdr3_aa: CASSPSTTPSSGNTIYF; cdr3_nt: TGCGCCAGCAGCCCTTCTACAACGCCCAGCTCTGGAAACACCATATATTTT
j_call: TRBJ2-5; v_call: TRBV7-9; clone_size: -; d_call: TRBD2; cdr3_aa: CASSLGASGREETQYF; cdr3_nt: TGTGCCAGCAGCTTAGGCGCCAGCGGGAGGGAAGAGACCCAGTACTTC
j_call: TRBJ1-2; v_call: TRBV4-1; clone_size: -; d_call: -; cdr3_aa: CASSQDHLAFSPPYGYTF; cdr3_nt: TGCGCCAGCAGCCAAGATCATCTTGCGTTCAGCCCTCCCTATGGCTACACCTTC
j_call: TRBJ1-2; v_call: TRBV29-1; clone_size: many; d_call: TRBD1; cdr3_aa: CSAGQGTGYGYTF; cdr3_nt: TGCAGCGCCGGACAGGGGACTGGCTATGGCTACACCTTC
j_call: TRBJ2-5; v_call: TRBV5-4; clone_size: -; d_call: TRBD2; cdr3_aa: CASSSGLAVKETQYF; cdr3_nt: TGTGCCAGCAGCTCGGGACTAGCGGTAAAAGAGACCCAGTACTTC
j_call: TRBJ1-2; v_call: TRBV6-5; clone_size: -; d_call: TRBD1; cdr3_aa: CASSLQGEGLYGYTF; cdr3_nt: TGTGCCAGCAGTCTACAGGGGGAAGGCCTATATGGCTACACCTTC
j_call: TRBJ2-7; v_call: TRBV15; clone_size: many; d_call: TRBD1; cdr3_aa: CATSTDREPYEQYF; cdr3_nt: TGTGCCACCAGCACGGACAGGGAGCCTTACGAGCAGTACTTC
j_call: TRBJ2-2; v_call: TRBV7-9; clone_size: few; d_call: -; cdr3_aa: CASSLSYAGYGTGELFF; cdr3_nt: TGTGCCAGCAGCCTTTCCTATGCAGGGTATGGAACCGGGGAGCTGTTTTTT
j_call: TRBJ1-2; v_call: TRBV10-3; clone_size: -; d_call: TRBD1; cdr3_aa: CAISRDRGSSNYGYTF; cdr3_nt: TGTGCCATCAGCCGGGACAGGGGGTCTTCTAACTATGGCTACACCTTC